One and the same sample provided the 13 T cell receptor beta chains below, sequenced in a study of shared clonotypes between healthy human individuals. CD8 cells classed as naive were CD45RO-negative and positively selected for CCR7, excluding terminally differentiated effector memory CD45RA+ cells. The table came from immunoSEQ multiplex PCR; TCRdb's copy has only in-frame clones and leaves some out. The sample includes about 2.1 million clones, approximately 94% of them seen just once. Sequencing was carried out using naive CD8+ T cells from PBMCs. These receptor sequences come from a man aged 18 to 35 in good health. Some clones in this sample may be carry-over from other donors' samples.

V and J are TRBV6-1 and TRBJ1-1; maybe TRBD1 (5 bases). Germline CDR1 MNHNS, CDR2 SASEGT. CDR3 length: 17 amino acids. V shed 2 bases and J shed 4 bases, with 20 bases lying between them. The CDR3 DNA reads TGTGCCAGCAGTGAACATCCCCCTCAGGGAGTTGGCACTGAAGCTTTCTTT. The encoded protein is CASSEHPPQGVGTEAFF.

The chain combines TRBV9 with TRBJ2-7; unclear D gene. Per the germline V gene, CDR1 is SGDLS and CDR2 is YYNGEE. Trimming cost V 0 bases and J 5 bases, with 15 bases left between them. The CDR3 is 15 residues long. The CDR3 sequence is CASSVDRQSIDEQYF. The CDR3 bases are TGTGCCAGCAGCGTAGATCGGCAGTCAATCGACGAGCAGTACTTC.

The V and J genes are TRBV28 and TRBJ2-5, with D hard to call. With the DNA end fitting TRBJ2-7 better, the J assignment may be wrong. This CDR3 has 14 amino acids. The germline gives CDR1 MDHEN, CDR2 SYDVKM. The CDR3 DNA is TGTGCCAGCAGCCCGGCCCTCCGCTCCTACGAGCAGTACTTC. This encodes CASSPALRSYEQYF.

This clone was observed a single time. Additional DNA sequences in this sample encode the identical CDR3. The J gene is TRBJ1-5, the V gene TRBV28; D remains ambiguous. Germline V gene sequence: CDR1 MDHEN, CDR2 SYDVKM. The length of the CDR3 is 13 residues. The V and J ends lost 2 bases and 5 bases respectively, with 7 bases between them. CDR3: CASSLRGYQPQHF. CDR3 coding DNA: TGTGCCAGCAGTTTACGGGGTTATCAGCCCCAGCATTTT.

The chain recombines TRBV7-9 with TRBJ2-1, with D possibly being TRBD1 or TRBD2 (5 bases each). Germline loops: CDR1 SEHNR, CDR2 FQNEAQ (reference sequence). The CDR3 extends over 14 amino acids. V dropped 2 bases and J dropped 6 bases, with 11 bases sitting between them. The CDR3 nucleotides are TGTGCCAGCAGCTTATCGGGGCCTATCAATGAGCAGTTCTTC. Residues: CASSLSGPINEQFF.

The rearrangement uses TRBV7-2 and TRBJ1-4; tentatively, D is TRBD1 (6 bases). Trimming cost V 4 bases and J 14 bases, with 17 bases left between them. Germline CDR1 SGHTA, CDR2 FQGNSA. The CDR3 consists of 13 residues. The CDR3 protein is CASSSNPPGDLFF. The CDR3 DNA sequence: TGTGCCAGCAGCTCCAACCCCCCAGGGGACCTGTTTTTT.

The chain combines TRBV9 with TRBJ1-2, with TRBD1 as a possible D gene (6 bases). V was trimmed by 0 bases and J by 6 bases, leaving 15 bases between them. Germline V CDR1 and CDR2: SGDLS, YYNGEE. The CDR3 runs to 15 residues. The CDR3 reads CASSVAPRGYDGYTF. The DNA for the CDR3 is TGTGCCAGCAGCGTAGCTCCCAGGGGATACGATGGCTACACCTTC. Looking up the rest from reference TRBV9 and TRBJ1-2 gives the full variable domain: DSGVTQTPKHLITATGQRVTLRCSPRSGDLSVYWYQQSLDQGLQFLIQYYNGEERAKGNILERFSAQQFPDLHSELNLSSLELGDSALYFCASSVAPRGYDGYTFGSGTRLTVV.

The gene calls are TRBV30 and TRBJ2-1; D is uncertain. Germline values: CDR1 GTSNPN, CDR2 SVGIG (reference sequence). With 3 bases removed from V and 8 bases from J, the gap between germline ends came to 11 bases. The CDR3 has 12 amino acids. The CDR3 region is CAWSPSRDEQFF. CDR3 nucleotides: TGTGCCTGGAGCCCCTCTAGGGATGAGCAGTTCTTC. The full variable domain, with the rest looked up from reference TRBV30 and TRBJ2-1, is SQTIHQWPATLVQPVGSPLSLECTVEGTSNPNLYWYRQAAGRGLQLLFYSVGIGQISSEVPQNLSASRPQDRQFILSSKKLLLSDSGFYLCAWSPSRDEQFFGPGTRLTVL.

Comments on this clone: Other nucleotide sequences from this sample produce the same CDR3. J is TRBJ2-7 and V is TRBV27; 8 bases agree with TRBD1. The CDR3 loop spans 13 amino acids. The germline CDR1 and CDR2 sequences are MNHEY and SMNVEV (reference sequence). V was clipped by 2 bases and J by 4 bases; unmatched bases: 1. The CDR3 reads CASSLQGAYEQYF. DNA of the CDR3: TGTGCCAGCAGTTTACAGGGGGCTTACGAGCAGTACTTC.

J is TRBJ2-1 and V is TRBV6-6; 8 nucleotides line up with TRBD2. Germline CDR1 reads MNHNY; CDR2 reads SVGAGI (reference sequence). V shed 5 bases and J 10 bases; nucleotides not matched to a gene: 16. This CDR3 spans 16 amino acids. CDR3: CASSPPLREAGEEQFF. CDR3 bases: TGTGCCAGCAGTCCCCCTTTGCGGGAGGCCGGGGAGGAGCAGTTCTTC.

The chain recombines TRBV6-5 with TRBJ2-7, with TRBD1 identical over 8 bases. Trimming at V came to 2 bases and at J to 2 bases, leaving 5 bases not matched to a gene. The CDR3 has 15 residues. Germline CDR1 is MNHEY and CDR2 is SVGAGI. The CDR3 sequence: CASSYGQGATYEQYF. CDR3 bases: TGTGCCAGCAGTTACGGTCAGGGGGCAACCTACGAGCAGTACTTC.

J is TRBJ2-7 and V is TRBV27; TRBD1 matches 8 bases. Trimming took 1 base from V and 4 from J; bases not matched to a gene: 6. CDR3 length: 15 residues. CDR1 MNHEY and CDR2 SMNVEV come from the germline V gene (reference sequence). CDR3 nucleotide sequence: TGTGCCAGCAGTTTATTTGGGGGACAGGTATACGAGCAGTACTTC. Translation: CASSLFGGQVYEQYF.

Here the CDR3 DNA reads TGTGCCAGCAGCCAACCCAGGGGGCAGGCGAACACCGGGGAGCTGTTTTTT. Translation gives CASSQPRGQANTGELFF. The chain employs TRBV7-6 and TRBJ2-2; 8 bases match TRBD1. The CDR3 consists of 17 residues. The V gene end was trimmed by 5 bases and the J gene end by 0 bases; junction bases not matched to a gene: 8. From germline, CDR1 is SGHVS and CDR2 FNYEAQ.